This T cell receptor (beta chain) emerged from a study of blood T cell repertoires in COVID-19. Across the whole study: From T cells, B-cell-depleted T cells, or PBMCs came the material, which was cDNA or gDNA.

Profiling relied on immunoSEQ multiplex PCR, and the TCRdb table lists in-frame clones only, not all of them. The data show roughly 180,000 clones, with over 80% seen just once and over 10% held by the top ten. Sequenced input: PBMCs or T cells enriched from blood (not recorded which). This receptor was obtained from a woman aged 55-75 years who had recovered from COVID-19.

The CDR3 loop reads CASSPTGGLSTDTQYF. The CDR3 DNA reads as TGTGCCAGCAGCCCGACTGGGGGCCTTAGCACAGATACGCAGTATTTT. The V call is TRBV7-9, the J call TRBJ2-3; D perhaps matches TRBD1 (6 bases). V lost 5 bases, J lost 0 bases, and 15 bases lay in between. Germline V lookup: CDR1 SEHNR, CDR2 FQNEAQ (reference sequence). The CDR3 consists of 16 residues.